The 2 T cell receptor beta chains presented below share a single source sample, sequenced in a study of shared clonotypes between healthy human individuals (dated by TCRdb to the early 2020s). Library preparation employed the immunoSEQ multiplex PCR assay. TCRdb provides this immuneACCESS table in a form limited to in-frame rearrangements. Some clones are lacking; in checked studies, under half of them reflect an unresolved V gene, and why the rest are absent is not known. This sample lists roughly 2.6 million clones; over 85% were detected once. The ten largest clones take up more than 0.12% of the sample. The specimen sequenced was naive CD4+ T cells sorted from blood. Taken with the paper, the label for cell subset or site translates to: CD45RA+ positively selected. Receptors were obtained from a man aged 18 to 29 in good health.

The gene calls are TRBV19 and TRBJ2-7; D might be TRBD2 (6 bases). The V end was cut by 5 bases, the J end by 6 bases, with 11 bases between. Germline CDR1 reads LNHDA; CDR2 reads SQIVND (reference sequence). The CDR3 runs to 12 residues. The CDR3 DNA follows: TGTGCCAGTAGTCCCCGGAGGGGCGAGCAGTACTTC. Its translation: CASSPRRGEQYF.

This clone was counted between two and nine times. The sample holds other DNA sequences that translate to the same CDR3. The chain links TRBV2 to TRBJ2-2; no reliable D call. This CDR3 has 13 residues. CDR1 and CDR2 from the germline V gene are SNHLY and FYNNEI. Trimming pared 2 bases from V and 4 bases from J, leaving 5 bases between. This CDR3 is CASSESVTGELFF. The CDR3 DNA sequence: TGTGCCAGCAGTGAATCAGTCACCGGGGAGCTGTTTTTT.